The 24 T cell receptor beta chains below all came from one sample that was sequenced in a study of blood T cell repertoires in COVID-19 (TCRdb year 2020). Library method: the immunoSEQ multiplex PCR assay. TCRdb limited this immuneACCESS table to in-frame rearrangements with V and J called. A share of clones is missing; checked studies link under half to unresolved V genes, and the rest is unexplained. Recorded for this sample are 90,000 to 150,000 clones; more than 70% of them occurred a single time. The ten largest clones add up to about 3.9% of the sample. The sample consisted of peripheral blood. The source of these receptors is a man in his sixties with acute or convalescent COVID-19.

In its sample, this clone was seen a few times. J is TRBJ2-7 and V is TRBV29-1; 10 bases agree with TRBD1. The CDR3 length is 14 residues. The V and J ends lost 6 bases and 3 bases, in that order; junction bases with no gene match: 8. Germline assignment: CDR1 SQVTM and CDR2 ANQGSEA. CDR3 in amino acids: CSVLDRGIHYEQYF. CDR3 bases: TGCAGCGTCTTGGACAGGGGGATACACTACGAGCAGTACTTC.

V gene TRBV4-2 combines with J gene TRBJ2-7; the match to TRBD2 covers 7 bases. This CDR3 comprises 16 residues. Germline V CDR1 and CDR2: LGHNA, YNFKEQ. V dropped 0 bases and J dropped 2; count of bases not matched to a gene: 7. The CDR3 protein is CASSQDPGGSAYEQYF. The CDR3 nucleotides are TGTGCCAGCAGCCAAGATCCGGGCGGGAGCGCCTACGAGCAGTACTTC.

This clone was observed a single time. The chain is built from TRBV19 and TRBJ2-2; D perhaps matches TRBD2 (6 bases). The germline V and J ends were trimmed by 3 bases and 6 bases, with 14 bases remaining between them. Germline V gives CDR1 LNHDA, CDR2 SQIVND (reference sequence). This CDR3 contains 15 residues. The CDR3, as DNA: TGTGCCAGTAGTATTATGGAGGGAAGGGCCGGGGAGCTGTTTTTT. This translates into CASSIMEGRAGELFF.

CDR3 in DNA: TGTGCCAGCTCAAGGGGACAGGGTACAAACATTCAGTACTTC. It translates to CASSRGQGTNIQYF. The gene calls are TRBV18 and TRBJ2-4, with TRBD1 matching over 9 bases. Germline CDR1 and CDR2: KGHSH and LQKENI. This CDR3 spans 14 amino acids. V gave up 5 bases and J gave up 6 bases; unmatched junction bases: 5. Variable domain in full (rest from reference TRBV18 and TRBJ2-4): NAGVMQNPRHLVRRRGQEARLRCSPMKGHSHVYWYRQLPEEGLKFMVYLQKENIIDESGMPKERFSAEFPKEGPSILRIQQVVRGDSAAYFCASSRGQGTNIQYFGAGTRLSVL.

The chain is built from TRBV29-1 and TRBJ2-2; 14 bases are a match to TRBD2. Germline CDR1 SQVTM, CDR2 ANQGSEA. With V trimmed by 7 bases and J by 2 bases, 6 bases remained unmatched. This CDR3 has 16 residues. The CDR3 loop is CSGRLAGGPNTGELFF. DNA for the CDR3: TGCAGCGGGCGACTAGCGGGAGGGCCAAACACCGGGGAGCTGTTTTTT.

The chain has TRBV7-2 and TRBJ2-4, with 7 bases lining up with TRBD1. The CDR3 spans 15 residues. Germline V gene sequence: CDR1 SGHTA, CDR2 FQGNSA. V shed 3 bases, J shed 4 bases, and the junction held 6 bases outside the gene matches. The DNA of the CDR3 is TGTGCCAGCAGCTTGCCCCAGGGGGAAAAAAACATTCAGTACTTC. Its translation is CASSLPQGEKNIQYF.

The rearrangement links TRBV9 to TRBJ2-1; 10 bases map to TRBD2. The CDR3 covers 15 residues. In germline, CDR1 is SGDLS, CDR2 YYNGEE. Losses at the gene ends were 3 bases for V and 4 bases for J; bases not matched to a gene: 4. CDR3 protein: CASSAGLALYNEQFF. CDR3 in DNA: TGTGCCAGCAGCGCGGGACTAGCGCTTTACAATGAGCAGTTCTTC.

The V call is TRBV10-3, the J call TRBJ2-3; 9 nucleotides align to TRBD1. The CDR3 is 16 residues long. Germline loops: CDR1 ENHRY, CDR2 SYGVKD. V shed 4 bases and J 1 base; nucleotides not matched to a gene: 6. The CDR3: CAISGGQGMGTDTQYF. The CDR3 DNA sequence: TGTGCCATCAGTGGGGGACAGGGTATGGGCACAGATACGCAGTATTTT.

The rearrangement joins TRBV18 to TRBJ2-5; 8 nucleotides match TRBD1. CDR1 KGHSH and CDR2 LQKENI come from the germline V gene. Trimming at V came to 3 bases and at J to 2 bases, leaving 2 bases not matched to a gene. The CDR3 loop spans 14 amino acids. The CDR3 protein is CASSPGTGQETQYF. CDR3 DNA sequence: TGTGCCAGCTCACCGGGGACAGGTCAAGAGACCCAGTACTTC.

V gene TRBV5-6 combines with J gene TRBJ2-2, with unresolved D. The CDR3 has 13 amino acids. Germline V gives CDR1 SGHDT, CDR2 YYEEEE. Trimming stripped 6 bases from V and 3 bases from J, with 9 bases between. The CDR3 loop reads CASTFSYTGELFF. CDR3 coding DNA: TGTGCCAGCACTTTTTCGTACACCGGGGAGCTGTTTTTT.

The chain carries TRBV12-3 or TRBV12-4 and TRBJ2-7; D gene unclear. The CDR3 contains 12 residues. The V and J ends lost 6 bases and 6 bases respectively, with 12 bases between them. Here the CDR3 reads CASSLAELEQYF. CDR3 nucleotide sequence: TGTGCCAGCAGCCTTGCGGAGCTCGAGCAGTACTTC.

The chain couples TRBV28 to TRBJ2-7, with 9 bases fitting TRBD1. The CDR3 covers 14 residues. V lost 5 bases to trimming and J lost 6 bases; unmatched junction nucleotides: 8. Per the germline V gene, CDR1 is MDHEN and CDR2 is SYDVKM. In DNA, the CDR3 is TGTGCCAGCAGTCGGGACAGGGTCGTTCTCGAGCAGTACTTC. This translates into CASSRDRVVLEQYF.

The chain uses TRBV6-2 or TRBV6-3 and TRBJ2-1; D perhaps matches TRBD1 (6 bases). CDR3 length equals 14 residues. V gave up 3 bases and J gave up 8 bases, with 14 bases separating them. Germline V gene sequence: CDR1 MNHEY, CDR2 SVGEGT. The CDR3 bases are TGTGCCAGCAGTTATAGAATGGGGGCTGATGAGCAGTTCTTC. The encoded protein is CASSYRMGADEQFF.

The chain is built from TRBV4-3 and TRBJ2-1; TRBD2 is a possible D gene (6 bases). The germline V and J ends were trimmed by 0 bases and 12 bases, with 15 bases remaining between them. Germline CDR1 LGHNA, CDR2 YSLEER. CDR3 length: 14 amino acids. The chain's CDR3 is CASSQDLGSGSQFF. The CDR3 bases are TGCGCCAGCAGCCAAGATCTCGGTAGCGGATCGCAGTTCTTC.

The genes are TRBV28 and TRBJ2-5; 12 nucleotides line up with TRBD1. The CDR3 spans 16 residues. With V trimmed by 4 bases and J by 4 bases, 7 bases remained unmatched. The germline V gene encodes CDR1 MDHEN and CDR2 SYDVKM. CDR3 protein: CASSSPGQGAGETQYF. CDR3 DNA sequence: TGTGCCAGCAGTTCTCCGGGACAGGGGGCAGGAGAGACCCAGTACTTC. Filled out from reference TRBV28 and TRBJ2-5, the complete variable domain reads DVKVTQSSRYLVKRTGEKVFLECVQDMDHENMFWYRQDPGLGLRLIYFSYDVKMKEKGDIPEGYSVSREKKERFSLILESASTNQTSMYLCASSSPGQGAGETQYFGPGTRLLVL.

Only one count was recorded for this clone. V gene TRBV19 combines with J gene TRBJ1-2; D call uncertain. This CDR3 spans 16 amino acids. The V end was cut by 2 bases, the J end by 6 bases, with 19 bases between. The germline V gene encodes CDR1 LNHDA and CDR2 SQIVND (reference sequence). CDR3 bases: TGTGCCAGTAGTATAAACGAGGGCAGGAGGACCAATGGCTACACCTTC. It codes for CASSINEGRRTNGYTF.

The chain carries TRBV12-3 or TRBV12-4 and TRBJ1-2; no clear D gene. The CDR3 totals 13 residues. The V end lost 1 base, the J end lost 4 bases, and 7 bases lay between the germline ends. As DNA, the CDR3 is TGTGCCAGCAGTTTAGAACTCGCCTATGGCTACACCTTC. This sequence encodes CASSLELAYGYTF.

The rearrangement joins TRBV30 to TRBJ2-1; D might be TRBD2 (5 bases). The CDR3 has 14 amino acids. Germline V gene lookup returns CDR1 GTSNPN and CDR2 SVGIG (reference sequence). Trimming took off 0 bases at V and 7 bases at J, with 13 bases between the two ends. The CDR3 loop is CAWSVYRTQNEQFF. CDR3 bases: TGTGCCTGGAGTGTATATAGGACTCAGAATGAGCAGTTCTTC.

The sample holds one count of this clone. J is TRBJ2-7 and V is TRBV2; no clear D gene. The CDR3 spans 13 residues. Trimming left V 7 bases short and J 5 bases short, with 15 bases between. Germline CDR1 SNHLY, CDR2 FYNNEI. CDR3 sequence: CASTIGAVNEQYF. In DNA form, the CDR3 reads TGTGCCAGCACCATTGGAGCTGTCAACGAGCAGTACTTC.

The genes are TRBV5-4 and TRBJ1-4; maybe TRBD1 (5 bases). The CDR3 length is 15 residues. The V end was cut by 4 bases, the J end by 8 bases, with 18 bases between. CDR1 and CDR2 from the germline V gene are SGHNT and YYREEE (reference sequence). The CDR3 DNA follows: TGTGCCAGCAGCGGGGAGGGAAGTAGGGGCGAAAAACTGTTTTTT. It translates to CASSGEGSRGEKLFF.

The V call is TRBV10-3, the J call TRBJ2-1; 10 nucleotides agree with TRBD2. The germline gives CDR1 ENHRY, CDR2 SYGVKD. J was trimmed by 8 bases and V by 3 bases; bases with no gene match: 4. There are 14 residues in the CDR3. The CDR3: CAISDLAGVDEQFF. CDR3 coding DNA: TGTGCCATCAGTGACCTAGCGGGAGTAGATGAGCAGTTCTTC.

J is TRBJ2-3 and V is TRBV27, with TRBD2 identical over 7 bases. V shed 5 bases and J 0 bases; nucleotides not matched to a gene: 8. This CDR3 is built from 16 residues. CDR1 MNHEY and CDR2 SMNVEV come from the germline V gene (reference sequence). This CDR3 reads CASSRAGALSTDTQYF. As DNA, the CDR3 is TGTGCCAGCAGTAGGGCGGGAGCCCTTAGCACAGATACGCAGTATTTT.

This chain connects TRBV5-1 to TRBJ2-2; D is uncertain. CDR1 and CDR2 from the germline V gene are SGHRS and YFSETQ. With 1 base removed from V and 4 bases from J, the gap between germline ends came to 5 bases. There are 13 residues in the CDR3. CDR3 sequence (DNA): TGCGCCAGCAGCTTGTCTAGCACCGGGGAGCTGTTTTTT. Protein sequence: CASSLSSTGELFF.

The chain couples TRBV27 to TRBJ1-3; TRBD1 aligns across 8 bases. Trimming cost V 5 bases and J 4 bases; bases outside gene matches: 7. The length of the CDR3 is 15 residues. Germline V CDR1 and CDR2: MNHEY, SMNVEV (reference sequence). The CDR3 DNA is TGTGCCAGCAGTCCCCAGACAGGGGTAGGAAACACCATATATTTT. Amino acid sequence: CASSPQTGVGNTIYF.